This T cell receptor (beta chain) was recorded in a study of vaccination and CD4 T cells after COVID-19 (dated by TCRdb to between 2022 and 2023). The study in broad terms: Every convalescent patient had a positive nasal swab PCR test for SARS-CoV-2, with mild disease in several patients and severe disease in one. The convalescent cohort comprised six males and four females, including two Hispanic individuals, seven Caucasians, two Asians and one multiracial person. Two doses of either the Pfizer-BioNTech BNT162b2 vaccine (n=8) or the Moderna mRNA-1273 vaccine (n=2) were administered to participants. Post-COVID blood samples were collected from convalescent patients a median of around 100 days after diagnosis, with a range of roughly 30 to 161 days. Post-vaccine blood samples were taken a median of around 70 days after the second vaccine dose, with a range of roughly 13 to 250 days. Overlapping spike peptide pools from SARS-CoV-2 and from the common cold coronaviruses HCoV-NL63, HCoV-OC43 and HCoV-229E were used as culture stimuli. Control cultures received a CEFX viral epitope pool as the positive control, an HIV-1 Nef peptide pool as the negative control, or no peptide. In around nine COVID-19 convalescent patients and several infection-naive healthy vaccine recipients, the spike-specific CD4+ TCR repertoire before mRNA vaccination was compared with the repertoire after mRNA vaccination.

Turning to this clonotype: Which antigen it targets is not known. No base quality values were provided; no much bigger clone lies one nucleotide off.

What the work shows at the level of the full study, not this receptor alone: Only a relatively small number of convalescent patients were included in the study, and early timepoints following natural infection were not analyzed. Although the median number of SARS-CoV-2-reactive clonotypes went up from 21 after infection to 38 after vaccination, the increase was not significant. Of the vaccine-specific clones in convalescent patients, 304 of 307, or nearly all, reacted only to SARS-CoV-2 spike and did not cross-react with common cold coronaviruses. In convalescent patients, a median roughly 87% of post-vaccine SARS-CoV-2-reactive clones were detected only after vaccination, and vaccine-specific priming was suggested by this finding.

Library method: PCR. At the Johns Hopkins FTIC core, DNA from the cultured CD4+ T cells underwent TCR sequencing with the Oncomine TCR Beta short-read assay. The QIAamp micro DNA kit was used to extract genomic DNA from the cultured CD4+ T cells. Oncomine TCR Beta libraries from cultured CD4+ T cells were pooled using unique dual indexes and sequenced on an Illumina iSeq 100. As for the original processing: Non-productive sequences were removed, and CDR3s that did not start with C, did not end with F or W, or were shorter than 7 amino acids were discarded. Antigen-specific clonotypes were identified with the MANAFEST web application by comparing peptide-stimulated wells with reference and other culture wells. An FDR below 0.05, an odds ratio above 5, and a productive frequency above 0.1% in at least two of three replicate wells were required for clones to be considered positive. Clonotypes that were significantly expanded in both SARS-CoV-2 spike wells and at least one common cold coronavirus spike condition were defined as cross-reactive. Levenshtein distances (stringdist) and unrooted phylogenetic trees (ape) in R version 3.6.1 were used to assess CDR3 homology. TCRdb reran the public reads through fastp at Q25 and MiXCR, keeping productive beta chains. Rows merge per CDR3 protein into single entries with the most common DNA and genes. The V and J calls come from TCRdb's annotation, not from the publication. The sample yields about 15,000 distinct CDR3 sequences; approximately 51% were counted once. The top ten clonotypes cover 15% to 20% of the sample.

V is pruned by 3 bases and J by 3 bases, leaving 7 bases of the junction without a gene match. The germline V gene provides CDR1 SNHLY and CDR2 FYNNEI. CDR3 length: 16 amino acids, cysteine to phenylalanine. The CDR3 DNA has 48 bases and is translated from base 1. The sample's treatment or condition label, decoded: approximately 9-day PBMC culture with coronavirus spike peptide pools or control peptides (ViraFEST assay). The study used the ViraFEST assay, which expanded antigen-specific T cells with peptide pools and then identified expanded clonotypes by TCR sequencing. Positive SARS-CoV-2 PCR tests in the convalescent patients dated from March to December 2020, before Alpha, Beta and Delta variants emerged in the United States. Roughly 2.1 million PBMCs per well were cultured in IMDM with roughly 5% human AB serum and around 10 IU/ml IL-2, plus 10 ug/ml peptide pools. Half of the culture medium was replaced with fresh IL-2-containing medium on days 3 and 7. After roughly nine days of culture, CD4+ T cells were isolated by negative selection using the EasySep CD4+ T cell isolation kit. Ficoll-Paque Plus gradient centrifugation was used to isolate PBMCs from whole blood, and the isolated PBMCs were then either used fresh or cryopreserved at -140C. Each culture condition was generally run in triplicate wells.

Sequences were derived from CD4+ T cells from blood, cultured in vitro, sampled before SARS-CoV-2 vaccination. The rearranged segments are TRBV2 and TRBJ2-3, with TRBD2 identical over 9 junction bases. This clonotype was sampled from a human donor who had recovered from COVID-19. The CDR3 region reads CASSDASGIGTDTQYF. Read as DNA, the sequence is TGTGCCAGCAGTGATGCTAGCGGGATAGGGACAGATACGCAGTATTTT.